What follows are 14 T cell receptor beta chains derived from one specimen sequenced in a study of blood T cell repertoires in COVID-19 (dated by TCRdb to the early 2020s). Libraries came from the immunoSEQ multiplex PCR assay. TCRdb limited this immuneACCESS table to in-frame rearrangements with V and J called. A share of clones is missing; checked studies link under half to unresolved V genes, and the rest is unexplained. Recorded for this sample are about 240,000 clones; around four fifths of them occurred a single time. Roughly 2% of the sample goes to the ten largest clones. Sequenced material: peripheral blood. Receptors were obtained from a man aged 25 to 45 who had recovered from COVID-19.

The chain employs TRBV1 and TRBJ2-5; the tabulated D call, TRBD2, remains unverified against the DNA. TRBV1 is labeled a pseudogene. This CDR3 contains 15 residues. The chain's CDR3 is CTSSESGGYQETQYF. CDR3 DNA: TGCACCAGCAGCGAGAGCGGGGGGTACCAAGAGACCCAGTACTTC.

CDR3 sequence: CASTERGMREQYF. The CDR3 bases are TGTGCCAGCACCGAAAGGGGGATGCGCGAGCAGTACTTC. The chain uses TRBV13 and TRBJ2-7, with TRBD1 as a possible D gene (6 bases). The germline V gene has CDR1 PRHDT and CDR2 FYEKMQ (reference sequence). V was pared by 7 bases and J by 6 bases, with 16 bases between. The CDR3 has 13 amino acids. The full variable domain, in which reference TRBV13 and TRBJ2-7 provide the parts outside the CDR3, is AAGVIQSPRHLIKEKRETATLKCYPIPRHDTVYWYQQGPGQDPQFLISFYEKMQSDKGSIPDRFSAQQFSDYHSELNMSSLELGDSALYFCASTERGMREQYFGPGTRLTVT.

V gene TRBV5-1 combines with J gene TRBJ2-2, with D perhaps matching TRBD2 (6 bases). V lost 3 bases to trimming and J lost 5 bases, with 14 bases between them. The CDR3 consists of 15 residues. Germline V gene sequence: CDR1 SGHRS, CDR2 YFSETQ. CDR3 residues: CASSSMGLPTGELFF. The CDR3 coding sequence is TGCGCCAGCAGCTCTATGGGACTGCCTACCGGGGAGCTGTTTTTT. The full variable domain, its missing parts supplied by reference TRBV5-1 and TRBJ2-2, is KAGVTQTPRYLIKTRGQQVTLSCSPISGHRSVSWYQQTPGQGLQFLFEYFSETQRNKGNFPGRFSGRQFSNSRSEMNVSTLELGDSALYLCASSSMGLPTGELFFGEGSRLTVL.

This clone has more than one count but fewer than ten. The chain uses TRBV15 and TRBJ2-5; tentatively, D is TRBD2 (6 bases). The CDR3 is made up of 14 amino acids. Germline loops: CDR1 LNHNV, CDR2 YYDKDF (reference sequence). Trimming pared 1 base from V and 4 bases from J, leaving 10 bases between. The CDR3 spells CATSRGGVSETQYF. The DNA for the CDR3 is TGTGCCACCAGCAGAGGCGGGGTGTCAGAGACCCAGTACTTC.

Written as DNA, the CDR3 is TGTGCCAGTAAGGAGTGGACAGACCCAGGAGGCTACACCTTC. Protein: CASKEWTDPGGYTF. The V call is TRBV19, the J call TRBJ1-2; weak D call: TRBD1 (6 bases). The CDR3 sequence is 14 residues long. The germline gives CDR1 LNHDA, CDR2 SQIVND (reference sequence). Trimming pared 7 bases from V and 8 bases from J, leaving 20 bases between.

This chain uses TRBV7-6 with TRBJ1-4; possibly TRBD1 for D (6 bases). The CDR3 loop spans 14 amino acids. The germline V and J ends were trimmed by 5 bases and 6 bases, with 13 bases remaining between them. Germline-derived CDR1 and CDR2 are SGHVS and FNYEAQ. In nucleotides, the CDR3 is TGTGCCAGCAGCCGTGACAGGTGGGATGAAAAACTGTTTTTT. Protein: CASSRDRWDEKLFF.

The rearrangement joins TRBV4-2 to TRBJ2-7, with a weak D call TRBD2 (6 bases). Per germline, CDR1 LGHNA and CDR2 YNFKEQ. The CDR3 totals 13 residues. V was clipped by 8 bases and J by 6 bases, with 17 bases between them. CDR3 nucleotide sequence: TGTGCCAGCTCCCCCGGGAGTCCGGTCGAGCAGTACTTC. Protein: CASSPGSPVEQYF.

The sample holds many counts of this clone. V and J are TRBV2 and TRBJ2-5, with TRBD1 matching over 9 bases. The CDR3 is 13 amino acids. Germline V gene sequence: CDR1 SNHLY, CDR2 FYNNEI. Losses at the gene ends were 7 bases for V and 4 bases for J; bases not matched to a gene: 4. CDR3 nucleotide sequence: TGTGCCAGCACCCGGACAGGGGCAGAGACCCAGTACTTC. The encoded protein is CASTRTGAETQYF.

The chain couples TRBV28 to TRBJ2-5; TRBD2 matches 11 bases. CDR1 and CDR2 from the germline V gene are MDHEN and SYDVKM. The CDR3 has 17 amino acids. J lost 0 bases, V lost 3 bases, and 6 bases had no gene match. CDR3 region: CASSLIAGGPYQETQYF. The CDR3 region has the DNA TGTGCCAGCAGTTTGATAGCGGGGGGGCCGTACCAAGAGACCCAGTACTTC.

The V call is TRBV7-3, the J call TRBJ2-1; 9 nucleotides match TRBD2. The CDR3 sequence is 19 residues long. J lost 0 bases, V lost 3 bases, and 12 bases had no gene match. Germline lookup yields CDR1 SGHTA and CDR2 FQGTGA. The CDR3 region has the DNA TGTGCCAGCAGCTTCGTCCCTAGCGGGGTGGGGAGCTCCTACAATGAGCAGTTCTTC. As protein: CASSFVPSGVGSSYNEQFF.

The genes are TRBV4-2 and TRBJ2-6; tentative D call: TRBD1 (5 bases). The CDR3 is made up of 17 amino acids. The germline V gene encodes CDR1 LGHNA and CDR2 YNFKEQ. Trimming shortened V by 1 base and J by 2 bases, and 12 bases separated the two germline ends. The CDR3 sequence: CASSQVLGVAGANVLTF. CDR3 DNA sequence: TGTGCCAGCAGCCAAGTCTTAGGGGTCGCTGGGGCCAACGTCCTGACTTTC.

CDR3 amino acids: CASSRTEGTEAFF. CDR3 nucleotide sequence: TGTGCCAGCAGCCGGACAGAGGGCACTGAAGCTTTCTTT. This sequence joins TRBV5-8 and TRBJ1-1; TRBD1 is a possible D gene (6 bases). The germline V gene has CDR1 SGHTS and CDR2 YDEGEE. The CDR3 sequence is 13 residues long. Deletions cut 4 bases from V and 4 bases from J, with 11 bases between.

This chain connects TRBV19 to TRBJ1-2, with TRBD1 identical over 9 bases. The CDR3 is 16 residues long. V was clipped by 6 bases and J by 7 bases; unmatched bases: 15. Germline CDR1 is LNHDA and CDR2 is SQIVND (reference sequence). CDR3 in DNA: TGTGCCAGTAGAAGTATTATGGGACAGGGATCCCTTGGCTACACCTTC. It specifies CASRSIMGQGSLGYTF.

This clone occurred once. The DNA of the CDR3 is TGCGCCAGCAGTGAACCGGGACAGGCCTACAATGAGCAGTTCTTC. It specifies CASSEPGQAYNEQFF. The gene calls are TRBV10-1 and TRBJ2-1; 8 nucleotides line up with TRBD1. The germline CDR1 and CDR2 sequences are WNHNN and SYGVQD (reference sequence). This CDR3 contains 15 residues. J was trimmed by 2 bases and V by 3 bases; bases with no gene match: 3.